Described below is a single T cell receptor beta chain sequence and its context. Its specificity is not known. The length of the CDR3 is 12 residues. Germline assignment: CDR1 MDHEN and CDR2 SYDVKM. V shed 4 bases and J shed 6 bases, with 7 bases lying between them. The sample originates from a study of Ad26.COV2.S vaccination and SARS-CoV-2 variants. On the study more broadly: Doses of Ad26.COV2.S were injected into muscle once or twice, 56 days apart.

Profiled with immunoSEQ multiplex PCR; TCRdb holds only in-frame clones, not every one. The data show some 390,000 clones, 75% to 90% seen once. Sample treatment: roughly 18 received Ad26.COV2.S at low or high dose, single or two shots; roughly five received placebo; per-sample allocation not given. Samples were taken on day 63 after the first vaccine or placebo injection. Regarding the study as a whole: Vaccine recipients showed a spike-specific TCR breadth that was higher than in placebo recipients.

The V gene is TRBV28, the J gene TRBJ1-5; D not resolved. This sequence originates from a person aged 18-65 years who received the Ad26.COV2.S COVID-19 vaccine or a placebo. The sequencing used peripheral blood, collected in a trial of Ad26.COV2.S vaccine versus placebo. CDR3 sequence: CASSSSIQPQHF. CDR3 nucleotide sequence: TGTGCCAGCAGTTCCTCGATTCAGCCCCAGCATTTT.